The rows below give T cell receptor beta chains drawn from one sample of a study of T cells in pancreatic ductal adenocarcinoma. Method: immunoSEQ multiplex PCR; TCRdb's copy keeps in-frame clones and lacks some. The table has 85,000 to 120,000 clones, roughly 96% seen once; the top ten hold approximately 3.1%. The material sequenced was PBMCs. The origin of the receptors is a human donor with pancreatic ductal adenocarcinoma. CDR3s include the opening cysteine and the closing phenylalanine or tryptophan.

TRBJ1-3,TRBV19,CASSARAAGGSGNTIYF
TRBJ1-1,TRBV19,CASSLRDTEAFF
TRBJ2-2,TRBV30,CAWRGGPRGGELFF
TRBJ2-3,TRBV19,CASSLGLATDTQYF
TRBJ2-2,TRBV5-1,CASNSRVGELFF
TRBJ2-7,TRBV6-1,CASSEQGGEQYF
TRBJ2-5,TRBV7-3,CASSLTAGGETQYF
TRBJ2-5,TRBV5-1,CASSSRYQETQYF
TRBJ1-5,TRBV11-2,CASSLGGDRVQPQHF
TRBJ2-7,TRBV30,CASGGRGPYEQYF
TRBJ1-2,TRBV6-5,CASSYNREAGYTF
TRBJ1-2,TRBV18,CASSPPGTGRGYGYTF
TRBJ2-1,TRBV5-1,CASSLTGTSGGGNEQFF
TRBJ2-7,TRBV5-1,CASSSHQGQIYEQYF
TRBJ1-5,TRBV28,CASTGGGQRINQPQHF
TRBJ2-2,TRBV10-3,CAISGQDLNTGELFF
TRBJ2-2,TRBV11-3,CASSSRTGGAVGELFF
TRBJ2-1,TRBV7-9,CASSLVGLKYNEQFF
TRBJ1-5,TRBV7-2,CASSPLPGQGAQPQHF
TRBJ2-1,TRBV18,CASSPTLQGTDEQFF
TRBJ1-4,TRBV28,CASSFLGQGVSGGEKLFF
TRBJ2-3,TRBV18,CASSPDSSTDTQYF
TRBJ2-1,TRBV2,CASNPRHSSDEQFF
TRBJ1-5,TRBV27,CASSSRTGTLYHQPQHF
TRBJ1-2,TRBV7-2,CASSLFPGQGTYGYTF
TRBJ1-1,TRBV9,CASSPQGQVNTEAFF
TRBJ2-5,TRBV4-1,CASRVSGGEHQETQYF
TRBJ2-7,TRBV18,CASSRGTSSHEQYF
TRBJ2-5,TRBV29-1,CSVVFLRGQETQYF
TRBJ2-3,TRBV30,CAWGGGTDTQYF
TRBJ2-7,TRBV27,CASSSGSGVAYEQYF
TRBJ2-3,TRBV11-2,CASSFLYGTSTDTQYF
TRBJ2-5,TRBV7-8,CASSPGNSGWYQETQYF
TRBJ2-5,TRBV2,CASSTGFKETQYF
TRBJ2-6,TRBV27,CASSSRLTDRKVPGANVLTF
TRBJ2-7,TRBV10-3,CASRTGESEQYF
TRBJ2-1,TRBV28,CASIGGVYRNVQFF
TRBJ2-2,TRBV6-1,CASSAQGGGTGELFF
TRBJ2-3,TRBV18,CASSPRTQGGRDTQYF
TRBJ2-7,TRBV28,CASSLSPGPFPEQYF
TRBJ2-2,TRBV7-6,CASRSAEQMNTGELFF
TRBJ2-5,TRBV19,CASSISAGQGRRETQYF